The source of this T cell receptor (beta chain) is a study of control samples from healthy donors and cancer patients. Sequencing used immunoSEQ multiplex PCR; TCRdb keeps in-frame clones, though not all of them. The sample yields more than 90,000 clones, 75% to 90% seen once. Sequencing input: blood. This clonotype was sampled from a man younger than 40 in good health.

The CDR3 nucleotides read TGTGCCAGCAGTCAAATCAGGGGGCAGCCCCAGCATTTT. Its protein product is CASSQIRGQPQHF. V usage is TRBV6-5 and J usage is TRBJ1-5; 7 bases are a match to TRBD1. The J segment lost 7 bases and the V segment lost 5 bases, leaving 5 bases of the junction unmatched. This CDR3 contains 13 residues. The germline CDR1 and CDR2 sequences are MNHEY and SVGAGI.